A single sample gave rise to the 10 T cell receptor beta chains below, sequenced in a study of blood T cell repertoires in COVID-19. Method: immunoSEQ multiplex PCR; TCRdb's copy keeps in-frame clones and lacks some. The sample has about 140,000 clones, about 86% seen once. Sequencing used peripheral blood. The receptor set was obtained from a human donor in a cohort sampled during active COVID-19.

The chain combines TRBV19 with TRBJ1-2, with TRBD1 identical over 8 bases. Germline CDR1 is LNHDA and CDR2 is SQIVND (reference sequence). The ends lost 1 base at V and 4 bases at J; junction bases unmatched: 5. The CDR3 loop spans 15 amino acids. CDR3 nucleotide sequence: TGTGCCAGTAGTATAGGACAGGGGCCGATCTATGGCTACACCTTC. Its translation: CASSIGQGPIYGYTF.

The gene calls are TRBV5-6 and TRBJ2-7; a weak D match, TRBD1 (5 bases). From germline, CDR1 is SGHDT and CDR2 YYEEEE. The CDR3 length is 13 residues. V was trimmed by 1 base and J by 5 bases, leaving 10 bases between them. CDR3 sequence reads: CASSLWQGHEQYF. In DNA form, the CDR3 reads TGTGCCAGCAGCTTGTGGCAGGGCCACGAGCAGTACTTC.

The rearrangement links TRBV11-2 to TRBJ1-1; D might be TRBD1 (5 bases). The CDR3 runs 17 residues. In germline, CDR1 is SGHAT, CDR2 FQNNGV. Trimming cost V 2 bases and J 11 bases, with 27 bases left between them. CDR3 residues: CASSLFPGRRGNWWAFF. CDR3 nucleotides: TGTGCCAGCAGCTTATTTCCGGGACGGAGGGGAAACTGGTGGGCTTTCTTT.

The chain recombines TRBV19 with TRBJ1-1, with D uncertain. This CDR3 has 13 amino acids. CDR1 LNHDA and CDR2 SQIVND come from the germline V gene (reference sequence). Trimming cost V 6 bases and J 1 base, with 9 bases left between them. The CDR3 loop is CASSVRANTEAFF. The CDR3 coding sequence is TGTGCCAGTAGCGTCCGCGCGAACACTGAAGCTTTCTTT.

This rearrangement joins TRBV5-1 to TRBJ2-7; 8 positions match TRBD1. The CDR3 loop spans 14 amino acids. The V segment lost 4 bases and the J segment 7 bases; nucleotides outside the gene matches: 10. Germline V gene lookup returns CDR1 SGHRS and CDR2 YFSETQ. CDR3 sequence: CASSGGQGPQEQYF. The CDR3 DNA sequence: TGCGCCAGCAGCGGCGGACAGGGACCCCAAGAGCAGTACTTC.

This chain links TRBV3-1 (or the pseudogene TRBV3-2) with TRBJ1-1; D is ambiguous. The CDR3 spans 13 residues. Germline CDR1 LGHDT, CDR2 YNNKEL (reference sequence). The V end lost 1 base, the J end lost 6 bases, and 9 bases lay between the germline ends. The CDR3 is CASSQVSGAEAFF. CDR3 nucleotides: TGTGCCAGCAGCCAAGTTAGCGGGGCTGAAGCTTTCTTT.

The CDR3 here is CASSVEDSSSYEQYF. The CDR3 nucleotides are TGTGCCAGCAGCGTAGAAGATAGTAGCTCCTACGAGCAGTACTTC. The rearrangement links TRBV9 to TRBJ2-7, with D unclear. With 0 bases removed from V and 0 bases from J, the gap between germline ends came to 10 bases. CDR1 is SGDLS and CDR2 is YYNGEE in the germline V gene. This CDR3 is 15 amino acids long.

This chain uses TRBV6-5 with TRBJ1-6; D might be TRBD1 (5 bases). The germline V gene encodes CDR1 MNHEY and CDR2 SVGAGI. V gave up 0 bases and J gave up 10 bases, with 13 bases separating them. CDR3 length: 15 residues. CDR3 in DNA: TGTGCCAGCAGTTACTCAGCCAGGGCAAGATCACCCCTCCACTTT. Translation gives CASSYSARARSPLHF.

This clone was seen just once. The chain recombines TRBV21-1 with TRBJ2-7; TRBD2 is taken as the D call from the table, unchecked against the DNA. TRBV21-1 is a known pseudogene. This CDR3 has 17 residues. Here the CDR3 reads CASSKTSGGTPHYEQYF. In DNA, the CDR3 is TGTGCCAGCAGCAAAACTAGCGGGGGGACCCCCCACTACGAGCAGTACTTC.

The chain is built from TRBV25-1 and TRBJ1-3; no firm D call. This CDR3 has 11 residues. Trimming took 4 bases from V and 7 from J, leaving 5 bases between them. Germline V CDR1 and CDR2: MGHDK, SYGVNS. CDR3 nucleotide sequence: TGTGCCAGCAGTGCGGTTAACACCATATATTTT. Translation: CASSAVNTIYF.